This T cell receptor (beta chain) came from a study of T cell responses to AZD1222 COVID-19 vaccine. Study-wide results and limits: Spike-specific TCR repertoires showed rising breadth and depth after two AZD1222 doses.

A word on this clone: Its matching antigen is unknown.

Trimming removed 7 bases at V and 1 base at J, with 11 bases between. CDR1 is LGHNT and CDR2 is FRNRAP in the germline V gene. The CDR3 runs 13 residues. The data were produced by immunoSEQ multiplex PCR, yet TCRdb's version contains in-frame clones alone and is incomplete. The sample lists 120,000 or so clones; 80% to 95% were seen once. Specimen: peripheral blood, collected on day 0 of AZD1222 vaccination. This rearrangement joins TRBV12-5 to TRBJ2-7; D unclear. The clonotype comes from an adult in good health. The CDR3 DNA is TGTGCTAGTGCTCTTGACTCGTCCTACGAGCAGTACTTC. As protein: CASALDSSYEQYF.